This passage covers 29 T cell receptor beta chains from one sample sequenced in a study of IL-32 and malignant T cell survival in cutaneous lymphoma. The assay was immunoSEQ multiplex PCR, and TCRdb's table has in-frame clones only and misses some. The data hold about 2,200 clones, with around 76% observed a single time. The blood samples were from patients with Sezary syndrome, a leukemic cutaneous T cell lymphoma. The source material was blood, sampled on day 0. These TCRs come from a human donor with cutaneous T cell lymphoma.

V and J are TRBV9 and TRBJ1-2; no firm D call. Germline loops: CDR1 SGDLS, CDR2 YYNGEE. V was shortened by 6 bases and J by 7 bases, with 16 bases between the two germline ends. The length of the CDR3 is 13 residues. The chain's CDR3 is CASTPGVMGGYTF. In DNA form, the CDR3 reads TGTGCCAGCACTCCCGGAGTAATGGGTGGCTACACCTTC.

A few counts support this clone. The chain carries TRBV5-1 and TRBJ2-7; D unclear. V gave up 2 bases and J gave up 6 bases, with 21 bases separating them. Germline CDR1 SGHRS, CDR2 YFSETQ. The CDR3 sequence is 16 residues long. The chain's CDR3 is CASSFGFQSTAGEQYF. For the CDR3, the DNA is TGCGCCAGCAGCTTCGGGTTTCAAAGTACGGCTGGCGAGCAGTACTTC.

The chain recombines TRBV19 with TRBJ1-1; 7 bases agree with TRBD1. Trimming took 5 bases from V and 8 from J; bases not matched to a gene: 5. This CDR3 has 12 residues. Germline values: CDR1 LNHDA, CDR2 SQIVND (reference sequence). CDR3 DNA: TGTGCCAGTAGTGACAGGGTCTCGGAAGCTTTCTTT. Protein product: CASSDRVSEAFF. The full variable domain, completed using reference TRBV19 and TRBJ1-1, is DGGITQSPKYLFRKEGQNVTLSCEQNLNHDAMYWYRQDPGQGLRLIYYSQIVNDFQKGDIAEGYSVSREKKESFPLTVTSAQKNPTAFYLCASSDRVSEAFFGQGTRLTVV.

V and J are TRBV7-2 and TRBJ2-7; the match to TRBD2 covers 12 bases. Germline CDR1 is SGHTA and CDR2 is FQGNSA. V shed 2 bases and J 4 bases; nucleotides not matched to a gene: 9. The CDR3 contains 17 residues. CDR3 protein: CASSLRLLAGGQYEQYF. The CDR3, as DNA: TGTGCCAGCAGCTTAAGATTGCTAGCGGGGGGGCAATACGAGCAGTACTTC.

The chain has TRBV11-1 and TRBJ2-7; 7 bases fit TRBD2. Trimming cost V 4 bases and J 6 bases; bases outside gene matches: 9. The CDR3 has 14 residues. Germline assignment: CDR1 SGHAT and CDR2 FQDESV (reference sequence). The CDR3 nucleotides read TGTGCCAGCAGCTCCAGGGACTACCTCTCCGAGCAGTACTTC. This codes for CASSSRDYLSEQYF.

The CDR3 region has the DNA TGTGCCAGCAGCGCTAGCGGGAGCGACAATGAGCAGTTCTTC. Residues: CASSASGSDNEQFF. The chain recombines TRBV9 with TRBJ2-1, with TRBD2 matching 10 bases. Germline CDR1 and CDR2: SGDLS and YYNGEE. The V gene end was trimmed by 3 bases and the J gene end by 5 bases; junction bases not matched to a gene: 2. The CDR3 has 14 residues. The full variable domain, with the rest looked up from reference TRBV9 and TRBJ2-1, is DSGVTQTPKHLITATGQRVTLRCSPRSGDLSVYWYQQSLDQGLQFLIQYYNGEERAKGNILERFSAQQFPDLHSELNLSSLELGDSALYFCASSASGSDNEQFFGPGTRLTVL.

This clone was counted a few times. The chain recombines TRBV14 with TRBJ2-7, with 7 bases matching TRBD2. V lost 3 bases and J lost 7; bases outside the gene matches: 6. The CDR3 sequence is 13 residues long. CDR1 is SGHDN and CDR2 is FVKESK in the germline V gene. The CDR3 DNA follows: TGTGCCAGCAGCCAGGTAGGCGGGGGAGAGCAGTACTTC. This encodes CASSQVGGGEQYF.

V usage is TRBV7-2 and J usage is TRBJ2-3; TRBD2 is a possible D gene (5 bases). V lost 11 bases, J lost 4 bases, and 22 bases lay in between. Germline V gene data show CDR1 as SGHTA and CDR2 as FQGNSA. The CDR3 covers 15 residues. The CDR3 region is CAAEEEAGPSDTQYF. The CDR3 DNA reads as TGTGCCGCTGAGGAGGAGGCCGGCCCCTCAGATACGCAGTATTTT.

The chain couples TRBV28 to TRBJ2-1, with D uncertain. This CDR3 comprises 15 residues. The V end was cut by 8 bases, the J end by 1 base, with 15 bases between. The germline V gene encodes CDR1 MDHEN and CDR2 SYDVKM. The chain's CDR3 is CASGPATSSYNEQFF. The CDR3 DNA is TGTGCCAGCGGCCCGGCCACGTCGTCCTACAATGAGCAGTTCTTC. The variable domain in full, with the rest retrieved from reference TRBV28 and TRBJ2-1, is DVKVTQSSRYLVKRTGEKVFLECVQDMDHENMFWYRQDPGLGLRLIYFSYDVKMKEKGDIPEGYSVSREKKERFSLILESASTNQTSMYLCASGPATSSYNEQFFGPGTRLTVL.

The chain recombines TRBV4-3 with TRBJ1-2, with TRBD1 as a possible D gene (6 bases). V shed 4 bases and J shed 0 bases, with 15 bases lying between them. The V gene's germline CDR1 is LGHNA and CDR2 YSLEER. CDR3 length equals 16 residues. The CDR3, as DNA: TGCGCCAGCAGCCGCCGAGGGGGAGGGACTAACTATGGCTACACCTTC. Translating gives CASSRRGGGTNYGYTF.

The V and J genes are TRBV4-1 and TRBJ1-6; D gene unclear. Looked up from germline, CDR1 is MGHRA and CDR2 is YSYEKL. The CDR3 consists of 18 residues. Trimming took off 5 bases at V and 0 bases at J, with 17 bases between the two ends. The CDR3 nucleotides read TGCGCCAGCAGCTTACCTTGGAGGGAAAGCTCCTATAATTCACCCCTCCACTTT. Translating gives CASSLPWRESSYNSPLHF.

This rearrangement joins TRBV6-1 to TRBJ2-3, with no clear D. CDR1 and CDR2 from the germline V gene are MNHNS and SASEGT. The V end lost 2 bases, the J end lost 0 bases, and 12 bases lay between the germline ends. This CDR3 region has 16 residues. The CDR3 spells CASSELTFLSTDTQYF. The CDR3 coding sequence is TGTGCCAGCAGTGAACTCACTTTCTTGAGCACAGATACGCAGTATTTT.

The genes are TRBV4-3 and TRBJ2-7; D is possibly TRBD1 or TRBD2 (5 bases each). The CDR3 spans 16 residues. V was pared by 0 bases and J by 0 bases, with 12 bases between. In germline, CDR1 is LGHNA, CDR2 YSLEER. The CDR3: CASSQDPGRASYEQYF. CDR3 sequence (DNA): TGCGCCAGCAGCCAAGACCCGGGGCGGGCCTCCTACGAGCAGTACTTC.

The chain is built from TRBV19 and TRBJ2-2; maybe TRBD2 (5 bases). V lost 8 bases to trimming and J lost 0 bases, with 19 bases between them. Per germline, CDR1 LNHDA and CDR2 SQIVND (reference sequence). This CDR3 spans 17 amino acids. The CDR3 here is CASRSGPQSTNTGELFF. Here the CDR3 DNA reads TGTGCCAGTCGGAGCGGCCCCCAGTCGACGAACACCGGGGAGCTGTTTTTT.

This chain uses TRBV5-4 with TRBJ2-1; D is unclear. Deletions cut 4 bases from V and 6 bases from J, with 8 bases between. CDR1 is SGHNT and CDR2 is YYREEE in the germline V gene (reference sequence). CDR3 length equals 12 residues. The CDR3, as DNA: TGTGCCAGCAGCCCGGCTAGCAATGAGCAGTTCTTC. It codes for CASSPASNEQFF.

The chain employs TRBV27 and TRBJ2-7; the D gene is possibly TRBD2 (5 bases). The CDR3 extends over 15 amino acids. The germline gives CDR1 MNHEY, CDR2 SMNVEV (reference sequence). Trimming removed 0 bases from V and 2 bases from J, with 11 bases in between. This chain's CDR3 is CASSLSRLLTYEQYF. DNA for the CDR3: TGTGCCAGCAGTTTATCGAGACTACTAACCTACGAGCAGTACTTC.

On this clone itself: A read error likely explains this, since a far larger clone differs by one base. The same CDR3 arises from other DNA sequences in this sample as well. The chain carries TRBV9 and TRBJ2-7; D may match TRBD1 or TRBD2 (5 bases each). Trimming pared 8 bases from V and 6 bases from J, leaving 21 bases between. Germline V CDR1 and CDR2: SGDLS, YYNGEE. CDR3 size: 14 residues. As DNA, the CDR3 is TGTGCCAGGGGGGACGGGGTGGGGCGCGGCGAGCAGTACTTC. Its translation is CARGDGVGRGEQYF.

V gene TRBV5-3 combines with J gene TRBJ2-7; 7 bases align to TRBD2. TRBV5-3 is classed as an ORF, of uncertain function. There are 14 residues in the CDR3. Trimming at V came to 8 bases and at J to 0 bases, leaving 8 bases not matched to a gene. DNA of the CDR3: TGTGCCAGCAGTTTCGGGACTAACTCCTACGAGCAGTACTTC. Amino acid sequence: CASSFGTNSYEQYF.

This clone was seen a single time. The chain combines TRBV9 with TRBJ2-5; 7 bases are shared with TRBD2. The end of the DNA fits TRBJ2-7 better, so the J call may be wrong. The CDR3 extends over 16 amino acids. Germline assignment: CDR1 SGDLS and CDR2 YYNGEE. Here the CDR3 reads CASSVGGWGGMYEQYF. For the CDR3, the DNA is TGTGCCAGCAGCGTAGGTGGGTGGGGGGGTATGTACGAGCAGTACTTC.

J is TRBJ2-3 and V is TRBV4-2, with D tentatively TRBD2 (6 bases). There are 17 residues in the CDR3. The V end lost 1 base, the J end lost 4 bases, and 18 bases lay between the germline ends. Germline V gives CDR1 LGHNA, CDR2 YNFKEQ. Written as DNA, the CDR3 is TGTGCCAGCAGCCAAGCGCCCAGCGGGCAGGGAGCAGATACGCAGTATTTT. Encoded protein: CASSQAPSGQGADTQYF.

The V call is TRBV4-3, the J call TRBJ1-3; D perhaps matches TRBD1 (5 bases). This CDR3 contains 16 residues. CDR1 is LGHNA and CDR2 is YSLEER in the germline V gene. V lost 1 base and J 2 bases, leaving 12 bases between the germline ends. The CDR3 reads CASSQVGAFTGNTIYF. CDR3 DNA sequence: TGCGCCAGCAGCCAAGTCGGGGCTTTTACTGGAAACACCATATATTTT.

The chain links TRBV1 to TRBJ2-1; the table's D call, TRBD2, was not checked against the DNA. TRBV1 is recorded as a pseudogene. This CDR3 has 18 residues. CDR3 sequence: CTSSQDPDRRGGYNEQFF. The DNA for the CDR3 is TGCACCAGCAGCCAAGATCCAGATAGGCGGGGGGGTTACAATGAGCAGTTCTTC.

This chain joins TRBV18 and TRBJ2-1; D is unclear. Per germline, CDR1 KGHSH and CDR2 LQKENI. The CDR3 consists of 16 residues. V lost 1 base to trimming and J lost 7 bases, with 17 bases between them. The CDR3 spells CASSPLGSDLPNEQFF. CDR3 sequence (DNA): TGTGCCAGCTCACCACTCGGGTCTGACCTACCTAATGAGCAGTTCTTC.

This clone is termed large (0.1 to 1%). This chain uses TRBV7-2 with TRBJ2-1, with unresolved D. The CDR3 is 15 residues long. V lost 1 base, J lost 0 bases, and 7 bases lay in between. In germline, CDR1 is SGHTA, CDR2 FQGNSA. CDR3 region: CASSLGTSSYNEQFF. The CDR3 region has the DNA TGTGCCAGCAGCTTAGGGACGAGCTCCTACAATGAGCAGTTCTTC.

The rearrangement uses TRBV11-2 and TRBJ2-4; 10 bases match TRBD2. Trimming removed 1 base from V and 0 bases from J; junction bases left unmatched: 6. CDR3 size: 18 residues. Germline V gene sequence: CDR1 SGHAT, CDR2 FQNNGV. The CDR3 sequence: CASSLGIGLAVAKNIQYF. Here the CDR3 DNA reads TGTGCCAGCAGCTTAGGTATCGGACTAGCGGTAGCCAAAAACATTCAGTACTTC.

The V and J genes are TRBV5-4 and TRBJ2-7; D is ambiguous. Trimming cost V 0 bases and J 1 base, with 5 bases left between them. In germline, CDR1 is SGHNT, CDR2 YYREEE (reference sequence). CDR3 length: 13 residues. The CDR3 spells CASSLGVSYEQYF. The CDR3 nucleotides are TGTGCCAGCAGCTTGGGGGTTTCCTACGAGCAGTACTTC.

By sample share, this clone is medium-sized (0.01 to 0.1%). The chain links TRBV9 to TRBJ2-1; weak D call: TRBD1 (5 bases). Germline-derived CDR1 and CDR2 are SGDLS and YYNGEE. This CDR3 is built from 13 residues. Trimming shortened V by 0 bases and J by 5 bases, and 6 bases separated the two germline ends. The CDR3 DNA reads TGTGCCAGCAGCGTAGCAGGGAACAATGAGCAGTTCTTC. Protein sequence: CASSVAGNNEQFF.

The chain carries TRBV30 and TRBJ1-6, with a possible D match to TRBD1 (5 bases). V was clipped by 5 bases and J by 7 bases, with 12 bases between them. The CDR3 is 13 amino acids. Germline CDR1 reads GTSNPN; CDR2 reads SVGIG (reference sequence). The CDR3, as DNA: TGTGCCTGGTTACCACGGGGGAATTCACCCCTCCACTTT. Protein sequence: CAWLPRGNSPLHF.

This chain connects TRBV7-9 to TRBJ2-7, with D possibly TRBD2 on 5 matching bases. The CDR3 has 12 residues. Trimming removed 6 bases at V and 2 bases at J, with 8 bases between. Per the germline V gene, CDR1 is SEHNR and CDR2 is FQNEAQ (reference sequence). CDR3 sequence: CASRTGTYEQYF. Here the CDR3 DNA reads TGTGCCAGCAGGACCGGGACCTACGAGCAGTACTTC.